The 10 T cell receptor beta chains given below trace back to one sample, sequenced in a study of blood T cell repertoires in COVID-19. Method: immunoSEQ multiplex PCR; TCRdb's copy keeps in-frame clones and lacks some. The profile covers 200,000 or so clones, with 88% appearing a single time and less than 3% taken by the ten largest. Sequencing input: peripheral blood. Every receptor here comes from a woman aged 55-70 years with acute or convalescent COVID-19.

This chain joins TRBV11-2 and TRBJ2-7, with no clear D. V gave up 1 base and J gave up 0 bases, with 7 bases separating them. This CDR3 is 14 amino acids long. Germline V CDR1 and CDR2: SGHAT, FQNNGV. DNA for the CDR3: TGTGCCAGCAGCTTAGGTCTGAGCTCCTACGAGCAGTACTTC. The encoded protein is CASSLGLSSYEQYF.

This clone has just a few counts. The gene calls are TRBV2 and TRBJ1-2; 9 nucleotides align to TRBD1. This CDR3 spans 14 amino acids. Germline V gene lookup returns CDR1 SNHLY and CDR2 FYNNEI. Trimming removed 6 bases from V and 5 bases from J; junction bases left unmatched: 7. The CDR3 DNA follows: TGTGCCAGCAGGGATACAGGGGGCGTTTATGGCTACACCTTC. Its translation: CASRDTGGVYGYTF.

The rearrangement uses TRBV19 and TRBJ2-7, with 8 bases that match TRBD2. This CDR3 comprises 15 residues. Per germline, CDR1 LNHDA and CDR2 SQIVND (reference sequence). Unmatched junction bases numbered 7, after V lost 6 bases and J lost 0 bases. DNA for the CDR3: TGTGCCAGTAGCATTTCCGGGACTAGCTCCTACGAGCAGTACTTC. Protein sequence: CASSISGTSSYEQYF. The complete variable domain, with remaining parts taken from reference TRBV19 and TRBJ2-7, reads DGGITQSPKYLFRKEGQNVTLSCEQNLNHDAMYWYRQDPGQGLRLIYYSQIVNDFQKGDIAEGYSVSREKKESFPLTVTSAQKNPTAFYLCASSISGTSSYEQYFGPGTRLTVT.

This sequence joins TRBV3-1 (or the pseudogene TRBV3-2) and TRBJ2-7, with D possibly matching TRBD1 (5 bases). The CDR3 has 15 residues. Germline V gene data show CDR1 as LGHDT and CDR2 as YNNKEL (reference sequence). Trimming pared 4 bases from V and 6 bases from J, leaving 19 bases between. CDR3 DNA: TGTGCCAGCAGCCCTCAGGGATCCCCCCGCCGCGAGCAGTACTTC. It codes for CASSPQGSPRREQYF.

The rearrangement joins TRBV6-5 to TRBJ1-6; D possibly corresponds to TRBD1 (6 bases). Trimming pared 7 bases from V and 6 bases from J, leaving 16 bases between. Germline lookup yields CDR1 MNHEY and CDR2 SVGAGI. The CDR3 spans 15 residues. The chain's CDR3 is CASKAGGAGNSPLHF. In DNA form, the CDR3 reads TGTGCCAGCAAAGCGGGGGGGGCAGGTAATTCACCCCTCCACTTT.

CDR3 region: CASSSTGQGFSYEQYF. CDR3 nucleotide sequence: TGTGCCAGCAGTTCAACCGGACAGGGTTTCTCCTACGAGCAGTACTTC. The chain uses TRBV28 and TRBJ2-7; 8 bases map to TRBD1. The CDR3 has 16 amino acids. Germline V gene lookup returns CDR1 MDHEN and CDR2 SYDVKM. V shed 4 bases and J 0 bases; nucleotides not matched to a gene: 8.

The genes are TRBV30 and TRBJ2-1, with D possibly being TRBD1 (7 bases). The germline V and J ends were trimmed by 8 bases and 1 base, with 15 bases remaining between them. The CDR3 contains 14 residues. CDR1 is GTSNPN and CDR2 is SVGIG in the germline V gene (reference sequence). In DNA form, the CDR3 reads TGTGCCGGGGGGCCAGGGGGTTCCTACAATGAGCAGTTCTTC. Protein product: CAGGPGGSYNEQFF.

The V and J genes are TRBV27 and TRBJ1-3; 8 nucleotides align to TRBD1. Per the germline V gene, CDR1 is MNHEY and CDR2 is SMNVEV (reference sequence). The CDR3 is 15 amino acids. Unmatched junction bases numbered 3, after V lost 5 bases and J lost 0 bases. CDR3 loop: CASSRDRGSGNTIYF. Here the CDR3 DNA reads TGTGCCAGCAGTCGCGACAGGGGCTCTGGAAACACCATATATTTT.

The chain joins TRBV7-9 to TRBJ2-3; TRBD2 matches 9 bases. Trimming cost V 1 base and J 0 bases; bases outside gene matches: 5. There are 17 residues in the CDR3. CDR1 and CDR2 (germline): SEHNR, FQNEAQ (reference sequence). CDR3 nucleotide sequence: TGTGCCAGCAGCTTAGTAGGAGCGGGAGGCAGCACAGATACGCAGTATTTT. It specifies CASSLVGAGGSTDTQYF.

Regarding this clone: The same CDR3 can be traced to other DNA sequences in this sample. The V gene is TRBV5-1, the J gene TRBJ2-3; 8 bases agree with TRBD2. V lost 4 bases, J lost 1 base, and 2 bases stayed unmatched. The CDR3 is made up of 14 amino acids. CDR1 is SGHRS and CDR2 is YFSETQ in the germline V gene. DNA for the CDR3: TGCGCCAGCAGCACAGCGGGAGGCACAGATACGCAGTATTTT. As protein: CASSTAGGTDTQYF. Supplemented by reference TRBV5-1 and TRBJ2-3, the full variable domain reads KAGVTQTPRYLIKTRGQQVTLSCSPISGHRSVSWYQQTPGQGLQFLFEYFSETQRNKGNFPGRFSGRQFSNSRSEMNVSTLELGDSALYLCASSTAGGTDTQYFGPGTRLTVL.